This TCR beta chain was identified during a study of STAT5B mutations in CD4+ large granular lymphocyte leukemia. Produced via immunoSEQ multiplex PCR; TCRdb's table is partial and in-frame only. Counted here are 20,000 to 30,000 clones, around 81% occurring once; the ten biggest clones make up around 0.33%. In regard to this clone: The antigen is unknown.

V lost 1 base, J lost 9 bases, and 13 bases lay in between. The CDR3 covers 14 residues. Germline CDR1 SGHTA, CDR2 FQGTGA. Study-wide findings and caveats: Without HLA matching, higher CD4+ than CD8+ T-LGLL clonality could reflect small sample size. TRBV06-family usage was enriched in top patient clones (8/27) versus controls (2/35). No patients shared main leukemic clonotypes, though roughly 25% appeared at low frequency elsewhere.

The chain recombines TRBV7-3 with TRBJ2-1; weak D call: TRBD1 (5 bases). The TCR comes from a human donor in good health. Sequencing used CD4+ T cells from blood buffy coats. CDR3 in DNA: TGTGCCAGCAGCTTAAGTGGCAGGGATATTGAGCAGTTCTTC. Amino acids: CASSLSGRDIEQFF.